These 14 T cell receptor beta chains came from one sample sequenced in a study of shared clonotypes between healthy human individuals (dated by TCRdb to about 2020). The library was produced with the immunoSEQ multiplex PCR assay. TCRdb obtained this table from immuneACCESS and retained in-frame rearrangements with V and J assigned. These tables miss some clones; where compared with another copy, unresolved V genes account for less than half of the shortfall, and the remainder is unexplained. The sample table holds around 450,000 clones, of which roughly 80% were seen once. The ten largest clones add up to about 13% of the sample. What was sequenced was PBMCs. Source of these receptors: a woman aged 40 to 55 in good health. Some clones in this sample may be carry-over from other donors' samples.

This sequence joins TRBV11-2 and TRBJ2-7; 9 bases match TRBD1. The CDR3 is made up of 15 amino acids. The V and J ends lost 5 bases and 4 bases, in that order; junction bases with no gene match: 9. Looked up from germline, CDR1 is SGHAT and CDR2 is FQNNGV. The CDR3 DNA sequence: TGTGCCAGCAGCCCGATCCGGGACAGGGAATACGAGCAGTACTTC. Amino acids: CASSPIRDREYEQYF.

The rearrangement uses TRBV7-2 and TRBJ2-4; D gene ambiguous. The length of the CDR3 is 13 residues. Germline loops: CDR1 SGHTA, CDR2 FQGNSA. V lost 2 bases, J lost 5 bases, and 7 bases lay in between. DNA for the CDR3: TGTGCCAGCAGCTTAAGACTTGAAAACATTCAGTACTTC. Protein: CASSLRLENIQYF.

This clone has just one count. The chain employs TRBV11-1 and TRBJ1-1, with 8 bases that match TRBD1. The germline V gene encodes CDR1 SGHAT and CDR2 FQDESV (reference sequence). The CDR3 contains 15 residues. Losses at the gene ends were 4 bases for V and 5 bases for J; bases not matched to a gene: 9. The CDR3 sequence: CASSSIGQGLTEAFF. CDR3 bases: TGTGCCAGCAGCTCGATCGGACAGGGTTTAACTGAAGCTTTCTTT. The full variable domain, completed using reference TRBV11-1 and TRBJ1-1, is EAEVAQSPRYKITEKSQAVAFWCDPISGHATLYWYRQILGQGPELLVQFQDESVVDDSQLPKDRFSAERLKGVDSTLKIQPAELGDSAMYLCASSSIGQGLTEAFFGQGTRLTVV.

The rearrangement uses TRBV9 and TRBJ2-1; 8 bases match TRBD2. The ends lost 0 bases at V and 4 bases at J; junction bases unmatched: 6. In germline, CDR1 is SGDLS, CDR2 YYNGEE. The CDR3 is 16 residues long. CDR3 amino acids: CASSVGTSHYYNEQFF. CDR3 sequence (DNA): TGTGCCAGCAGCGTAGGGACTAGCCACTATTACAATGAGCAGTTCTTC. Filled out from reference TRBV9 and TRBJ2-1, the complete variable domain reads DSGVTQTPKHLITATGQRVTLRCSPRSGDLSVYWYQQSLDQGLQFLIQYYNGEERAKGNILERFSAQQFPDLHSELNLSSLELGDSALYFCASSVGTSHYYNEQFFGPGTRLTVL.

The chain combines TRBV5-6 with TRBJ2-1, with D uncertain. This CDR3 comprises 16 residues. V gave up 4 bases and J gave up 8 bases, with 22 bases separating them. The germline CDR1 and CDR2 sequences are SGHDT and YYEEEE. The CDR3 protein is CASSIRRNLSPYEQFF. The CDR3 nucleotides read TGTGCCAGCAGCATACGCAGGAACCTCTCTCCTTATGAGCAGTTCTTC.

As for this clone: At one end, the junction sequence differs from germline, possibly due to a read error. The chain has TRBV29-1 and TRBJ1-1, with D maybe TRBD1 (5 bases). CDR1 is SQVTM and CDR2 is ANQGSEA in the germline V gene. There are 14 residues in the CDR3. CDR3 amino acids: CSATKQGRRFGASF. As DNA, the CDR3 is TGCAGCGCTACCAAGCAGGGCAGGCGCTTCGGGGCTTCCTTT.

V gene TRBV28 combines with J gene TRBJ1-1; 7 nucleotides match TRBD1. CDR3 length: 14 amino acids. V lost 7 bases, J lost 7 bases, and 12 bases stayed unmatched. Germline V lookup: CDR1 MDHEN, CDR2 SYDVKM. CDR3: CASNSQGGAGEAFF. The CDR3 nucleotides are TGTGCCAGCAATTCCCAGGGGGGGGCAGGTGAAGCTTTCTTT.

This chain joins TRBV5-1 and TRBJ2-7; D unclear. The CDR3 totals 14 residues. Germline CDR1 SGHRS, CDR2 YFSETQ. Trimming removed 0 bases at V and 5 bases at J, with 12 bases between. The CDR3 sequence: CASSLDGPPDEQYF. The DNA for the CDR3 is TGCGCCAGCAGCTTGGACGGACCCCCTGACGAGCAGTACTTC.

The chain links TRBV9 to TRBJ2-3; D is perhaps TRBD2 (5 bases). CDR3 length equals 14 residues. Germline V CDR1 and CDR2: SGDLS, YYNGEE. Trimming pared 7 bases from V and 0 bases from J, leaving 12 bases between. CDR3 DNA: TGTGCCAGCGGCAAGACGGGGAGCACAGATACGCAGTATTTT. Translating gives CASGKTGSTDTQYF.

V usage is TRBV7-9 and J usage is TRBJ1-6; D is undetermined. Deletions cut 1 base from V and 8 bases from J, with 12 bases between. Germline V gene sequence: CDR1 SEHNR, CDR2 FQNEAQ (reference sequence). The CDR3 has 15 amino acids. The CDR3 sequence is CASSLGWTLDSPLHF. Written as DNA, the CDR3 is TGTGCCAGCAGCTTAGGGTGGACTCTGGATTCACCCCTCCACTTT. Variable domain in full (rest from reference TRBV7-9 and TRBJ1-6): DTGVSQNPRHKITKRGQNVTFRCDPISEHNRLYWYRQTLGQGPEFLTYFQNEAQLEKSRLLSDRFSAERPKGSFSTLEIQRTEQGDSAMYLCASSLGWTLDSPLHFGNGTRLTVT.

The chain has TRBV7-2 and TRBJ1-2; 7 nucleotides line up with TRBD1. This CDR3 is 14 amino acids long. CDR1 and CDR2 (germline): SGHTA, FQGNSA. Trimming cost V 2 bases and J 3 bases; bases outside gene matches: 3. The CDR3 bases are TGTGCCAGCAGCTTATTCGGGACAGACTATGGCTACACCTTC. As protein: CASSLFGTDYGYTF.

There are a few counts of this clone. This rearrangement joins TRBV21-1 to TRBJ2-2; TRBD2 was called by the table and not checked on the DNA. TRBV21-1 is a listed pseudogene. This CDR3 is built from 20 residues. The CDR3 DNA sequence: TGTGCCAGCAGCAAAGACTCGCTCGGGCTAGCGGGGGCGAACACCGGGGAGCTGTTTTTT. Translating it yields CASSKDSLGLAGANTGELFF.

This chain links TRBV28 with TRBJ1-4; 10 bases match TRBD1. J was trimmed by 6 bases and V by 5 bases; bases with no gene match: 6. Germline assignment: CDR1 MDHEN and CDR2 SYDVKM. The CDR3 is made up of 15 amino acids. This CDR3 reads CASSAPGQGYEKLFF. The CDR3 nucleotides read TGTGCCAGCAGTGCACCGGGACAGGGGTATGAAAAACTGTTTTTT.

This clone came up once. CDR3 coding DNA: TGTGCCAGCAGTTTAATTTTCGGGACAGGGGATCAGCCCCAGCATTTT. It encodes CASSLIFGTGDQPQHF. The chain recombines TRBV28 with TRBJ1-5, with 10 bases fitting TRBD1. Germline V CDR1 and CDR2: MDHEN, SYDVKM. The CDR3 has 16 residues. Losses at the gene ends were 2 bases for V and 5 bases for J; bases not matched to a gene: 6.